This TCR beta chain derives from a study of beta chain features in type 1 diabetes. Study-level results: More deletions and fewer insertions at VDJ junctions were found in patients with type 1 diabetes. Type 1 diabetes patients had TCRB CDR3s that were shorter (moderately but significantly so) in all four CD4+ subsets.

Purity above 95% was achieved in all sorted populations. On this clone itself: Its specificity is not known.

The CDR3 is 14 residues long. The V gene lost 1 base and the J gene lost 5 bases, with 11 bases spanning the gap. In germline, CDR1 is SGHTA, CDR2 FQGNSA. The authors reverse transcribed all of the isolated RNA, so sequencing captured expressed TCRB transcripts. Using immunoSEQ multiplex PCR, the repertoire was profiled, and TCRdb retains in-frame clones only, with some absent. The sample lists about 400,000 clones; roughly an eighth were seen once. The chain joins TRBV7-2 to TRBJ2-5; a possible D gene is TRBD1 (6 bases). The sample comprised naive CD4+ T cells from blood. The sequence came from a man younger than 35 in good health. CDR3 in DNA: TGTGCCAGCAGCTTAGGGACAGACGGGGAGACCCAGTACTTC. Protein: CASSLGTDGETQYF.